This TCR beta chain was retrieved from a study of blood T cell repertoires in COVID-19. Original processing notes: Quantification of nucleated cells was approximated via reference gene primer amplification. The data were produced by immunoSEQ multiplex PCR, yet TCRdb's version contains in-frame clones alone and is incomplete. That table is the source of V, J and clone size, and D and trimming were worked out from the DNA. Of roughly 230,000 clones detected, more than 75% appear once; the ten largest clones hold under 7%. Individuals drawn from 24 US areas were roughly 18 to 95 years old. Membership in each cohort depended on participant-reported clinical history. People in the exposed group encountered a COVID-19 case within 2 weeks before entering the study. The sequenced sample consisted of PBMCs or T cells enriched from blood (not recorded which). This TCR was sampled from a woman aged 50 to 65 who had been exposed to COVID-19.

The CDR3 here is CASSLTRDRFYNEQFF. In nucleotides, the CDR3 is TGTGCCAGCAGCTTAACGAGGGACAGGTTTTACAATGAGCAGTTCTTC. The chain has TRBV7-6 and TRBJ2-1; 8 bases agree with TRBD1. Germline CDR1 and CDR2: SGHVS and FNYEAQ. V trimming: 2 bases; J trimming: 4 bases; junction bases outside the gene matches: 7. The CDR3 is made up of 16 amino acids.